The present TCR beta chain was sequenced within a study of T-cell memory formation after mild COVID-19. Study results and caveats: What remained unconfirmed was the SARS-CoV-2 specificity of second-wave clones peaking on day 37. CD4+ contracting clones were mainly CM and EM; CD8+ ones, EMRA.

J was trimmed by 5 bases and V by 7 bases; bases with no gene match: 6. Germline CDR1 MNHEY, CDR2 SVGAGI. This CDR3 has 13 amino acids. In this sample, this clonotype turned up many times. Its antigen is currently unknown. TCR alpha and TCR beta cDNA libraries carrying sample barcodes and UMIs were produced by 5'RACE using constant-segment primers. One entry per CDR3 protein, called by TCRdb with MiXCR from the 5' RACE reads. The repertoire holds fewer than 350,000 distinct CDR3 sequences, with 15% as singletons. The rearrangement uses TRBV6-5 and TRBJ2-3; TRBD1 matches 7 bases. The sequence derives from a man in his late teens or twenties who had mild COVID-19 (a few samples of this study predate the infection). Cell type and time point are not known. Sequenced material: PBMCs or a T cell subset sorted from them (not recorded which). This CDR3 is CASTQGFGDTQYF. CDR3 coding DNA: TGTGCCAGCACACAGGGGTTCGGAGATACGCAGTATTTT.